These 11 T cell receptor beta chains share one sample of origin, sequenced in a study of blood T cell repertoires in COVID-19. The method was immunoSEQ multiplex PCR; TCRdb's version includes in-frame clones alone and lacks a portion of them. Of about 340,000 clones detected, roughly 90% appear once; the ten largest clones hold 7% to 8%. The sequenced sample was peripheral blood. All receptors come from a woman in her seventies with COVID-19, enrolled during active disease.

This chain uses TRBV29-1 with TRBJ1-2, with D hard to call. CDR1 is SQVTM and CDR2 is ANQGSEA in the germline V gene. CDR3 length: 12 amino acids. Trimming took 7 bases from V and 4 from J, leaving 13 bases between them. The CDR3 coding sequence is TGCAGCGCCCGGACTGGGATCTATGGCTACACCTTC. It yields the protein CSARTGIYGYTF. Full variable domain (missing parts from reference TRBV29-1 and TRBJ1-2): SAVISQKPSRDICQRGTSLTIQCQVDSQVTMMFWYRQQPGQSLTLIATANQGSEATYESGFVIDKFPISRPNLTFSTLTVSNMSPEDSSIYLCSARTGIYGYTFGSGTRLTVV.

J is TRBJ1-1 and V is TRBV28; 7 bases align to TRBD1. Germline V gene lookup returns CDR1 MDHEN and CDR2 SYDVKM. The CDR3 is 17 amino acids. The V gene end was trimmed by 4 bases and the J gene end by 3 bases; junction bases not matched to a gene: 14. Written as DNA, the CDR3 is TGTGCCAGCAGTTCTAAAGCTCCGGGACAGAGCCACACTGAAGCTTTCTTT. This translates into CASSSKAPGQSHTEAFF.

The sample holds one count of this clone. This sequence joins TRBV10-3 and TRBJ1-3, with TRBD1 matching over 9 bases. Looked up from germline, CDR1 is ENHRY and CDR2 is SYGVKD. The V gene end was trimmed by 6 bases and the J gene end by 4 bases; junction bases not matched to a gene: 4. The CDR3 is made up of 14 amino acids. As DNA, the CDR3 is TGTGCCATCAGAGGGACAGGGAAGGGAAACACCATATATTTT. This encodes CAIRGTGKGNTIYF.

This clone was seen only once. In DNA, the CDR3 is TGTGCCAGCAGCGGGCTAGCGGGGGGGACCCAGTACTTC. It translates to CASSGLAGGTQYF. The chain uses TRBV3-1 (or the pseudogene TRBV3-2) and TRBJ2-5; 11 positions agree with TRBD2. CDR1 and CDR2 from the germline V gene are LGHDT and YNNKEL (reference sequence). The ends lost 5 bases at V and 7 bases at J; junction bases unmatched: 3. This CDR3 has 13 residues.

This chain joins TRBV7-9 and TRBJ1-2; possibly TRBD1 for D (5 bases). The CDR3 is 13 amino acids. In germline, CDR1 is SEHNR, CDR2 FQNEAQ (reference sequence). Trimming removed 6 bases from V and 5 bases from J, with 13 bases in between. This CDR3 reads CASSSGAGYGYTF. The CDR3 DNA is TGTGCCAGCAGTAGCGGGGCGGGGTATGGCTACACCTTC. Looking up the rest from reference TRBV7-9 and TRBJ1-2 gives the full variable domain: DTGVSQNPRHKITKRGQNVTFRCDPISEHNRLYWYRQTLGQGPEFLTYFQNEAQLEKSRLLSDRFSAERPKGSFSTLEIQRTEQGDSAMYLCASSSGAGYGYTFGSGTRLTVV.

The DNA of the CDR3 is TGTGCCAGCAGCATCACCTATGGGGGGGGCGGAGATACGCAGTATTTT. Translating it yields CASSITYGGGGDTQYF. The chain has TRBV5-6 and TRBJ2-3, with D maybe TRBD2 (7 bases). This CDR3 contains 16 residues. CDR1 is SGHDT, CDR2 YYEEEE, per germline. The ends were cut back, 4 bases at V and 5 bases at J, with 20 bases in the middle. The whole variable domain, filled in from reference TRBV5-6 and TRBJ2-3, reads DAGVTQSPTHLIKTRGQQVTLRCSPKSGHDTVSWYQQALGQGPQFIFQYYEEEERQRGNFPDRFSGHQFPNYSSELNVNALLLGDSALYLCASSITYGGGGDTQYFGPGTRLTVL.

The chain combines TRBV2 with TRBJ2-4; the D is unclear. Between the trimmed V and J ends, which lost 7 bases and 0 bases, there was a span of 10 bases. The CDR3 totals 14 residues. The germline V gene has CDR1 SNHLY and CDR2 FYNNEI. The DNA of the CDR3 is TGTGCCAGCATCCTCGAGGTAGCCAAAAACATTCAGTACTTC. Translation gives CASILEVAKNIQYF.

The DNA of the CDR3 is TGTGCCAGCGGGCAGCAGGGGGCTCAGCCCCAGCATTTT. Its protein product is CASGQQGAQPQHF. The chain combines TRBV12-3 or TRBV12-4 with TRBJ1-5; 8 bases are a match to TRBD1. The CDR3 covers 13 residues. The trim removed 8 bases at V and 6 bases at J, leaving 6 bases unmatched.

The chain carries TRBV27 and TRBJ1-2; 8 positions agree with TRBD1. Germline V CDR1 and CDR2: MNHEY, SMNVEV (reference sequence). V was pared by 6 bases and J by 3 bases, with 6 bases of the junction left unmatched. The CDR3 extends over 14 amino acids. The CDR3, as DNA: TGTGCCAGCAGCAATGGACAGGGATACTATGGCTACACCTTC. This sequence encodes CASSNGQGYYGYTF.

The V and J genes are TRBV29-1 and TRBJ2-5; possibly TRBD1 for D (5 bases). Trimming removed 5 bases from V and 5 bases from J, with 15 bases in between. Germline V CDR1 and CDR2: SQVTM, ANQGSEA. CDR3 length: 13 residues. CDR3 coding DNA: TGCAGCGTTAGGGGTCATGGTGGGGAGACCCAGTACTTC. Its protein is CSVRGHGGETQYF.

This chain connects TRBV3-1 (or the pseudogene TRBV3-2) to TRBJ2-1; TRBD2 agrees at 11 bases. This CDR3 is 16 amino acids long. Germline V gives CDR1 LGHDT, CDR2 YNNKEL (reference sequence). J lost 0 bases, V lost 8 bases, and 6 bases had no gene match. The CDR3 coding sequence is TGTGCCAGCGGGCTAGCGGGGGGCCTCTCCTACAATGAGCAGTTCTTC. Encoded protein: CASGLAGGLSYNEQFF.